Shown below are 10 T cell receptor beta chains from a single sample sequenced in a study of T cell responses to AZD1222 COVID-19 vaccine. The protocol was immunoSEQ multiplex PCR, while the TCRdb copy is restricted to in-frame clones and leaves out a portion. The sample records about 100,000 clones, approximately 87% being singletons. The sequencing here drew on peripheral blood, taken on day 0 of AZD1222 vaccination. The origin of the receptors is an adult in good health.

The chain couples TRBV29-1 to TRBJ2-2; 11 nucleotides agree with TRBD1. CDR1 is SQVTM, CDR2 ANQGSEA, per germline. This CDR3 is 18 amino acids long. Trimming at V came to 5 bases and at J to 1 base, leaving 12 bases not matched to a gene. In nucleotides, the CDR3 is TGCAGCGTTCGGGGCGGGACAGGGGGTCCCCGGAACACCGGGGAGCTGTTTTTT. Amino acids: CSVRGGTGGPRNTGELFF.

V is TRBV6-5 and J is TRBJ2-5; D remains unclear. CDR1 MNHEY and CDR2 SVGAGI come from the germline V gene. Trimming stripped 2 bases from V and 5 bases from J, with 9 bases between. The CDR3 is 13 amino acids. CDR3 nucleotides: TGTGCCAGCAGTTACCGGGCTTCGGAGACCCAGTACTTC. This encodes CASSYRASETQYF.

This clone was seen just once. The CDR3 here is CAISLQGVNEQFF. The CDR3 bases are TGTGCCATTTCCCTCCAGGGCGTAAATGAGCAGTTCTTC. J is TRBJ2-1 and V is TRBV3-1 (or the pseudogene TRBV3-2); possibly TRBD1 for D (5 bases). V lost 10 bases to trimming and J lost 7 bases, with 17 bases between them. The CDR3 consists of 13 residues. Looked up from germline, CDR1 is LGHDT and CDR2 is YNNKEL (reference sequence).

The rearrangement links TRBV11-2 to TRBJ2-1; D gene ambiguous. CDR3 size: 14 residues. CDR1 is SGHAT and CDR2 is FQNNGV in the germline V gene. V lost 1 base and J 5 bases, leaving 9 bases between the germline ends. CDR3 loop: CASSLGGRNNEQFF. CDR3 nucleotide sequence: TGTGCCAGCAGCTTAGGGGGTAGGAACAATGAGCAGTTCTTC. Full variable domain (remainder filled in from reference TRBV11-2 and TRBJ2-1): EAGVAQSPRYKIIEKRQSVAFWCNPISGHATLYWYQQILGQGPKLLIQFQNNGVVDDSQLPKDRFSAERLKGVDSTLKIQPAKLEDSAVYLCASSLGGRNNEQFFGPGTRLTVL.

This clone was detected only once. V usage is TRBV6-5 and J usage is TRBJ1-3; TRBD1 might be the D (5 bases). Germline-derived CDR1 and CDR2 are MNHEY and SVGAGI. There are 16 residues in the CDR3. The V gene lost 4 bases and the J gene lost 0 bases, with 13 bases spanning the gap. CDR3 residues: CASSLTRANSGNTIYF. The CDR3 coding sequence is TGTGCCAGCAGTTTGACCAGGGCAAACTCTGGAAACACCATATATTTT.

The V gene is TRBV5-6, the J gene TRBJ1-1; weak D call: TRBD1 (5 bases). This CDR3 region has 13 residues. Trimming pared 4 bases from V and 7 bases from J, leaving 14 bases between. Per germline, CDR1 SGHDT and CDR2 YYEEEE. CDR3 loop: CASSTGRAIEAFF. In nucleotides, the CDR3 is TGTGCCAGCAGCACGGGACGCGCCATTGAAGCTTTCTTT.

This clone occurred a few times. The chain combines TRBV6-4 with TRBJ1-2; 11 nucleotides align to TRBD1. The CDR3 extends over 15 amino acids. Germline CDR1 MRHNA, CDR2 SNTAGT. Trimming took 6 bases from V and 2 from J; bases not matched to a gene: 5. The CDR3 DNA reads TGTGCCAGCAGGCCGGGACAGGGGGGAAACTATGGCTACACCTTC. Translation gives CASRPGQGGNYGYTF.

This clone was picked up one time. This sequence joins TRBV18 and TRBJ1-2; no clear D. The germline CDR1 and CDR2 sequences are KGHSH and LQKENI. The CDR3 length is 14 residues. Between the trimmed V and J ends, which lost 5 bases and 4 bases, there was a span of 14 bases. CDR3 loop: CASSWGELRYGYTF. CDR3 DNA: TGTGCCAGCTCATGGGGAGAGCTACGCTATGGCTACACCTTC.

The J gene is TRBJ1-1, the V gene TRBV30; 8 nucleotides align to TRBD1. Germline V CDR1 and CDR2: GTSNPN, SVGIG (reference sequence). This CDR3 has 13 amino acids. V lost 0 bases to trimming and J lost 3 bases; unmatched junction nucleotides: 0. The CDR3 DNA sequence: TGTGCCTGGAGTGTACAGGGGGACACTGAAGCTTTCTTT. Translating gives CAWSVQGDTEAFF.

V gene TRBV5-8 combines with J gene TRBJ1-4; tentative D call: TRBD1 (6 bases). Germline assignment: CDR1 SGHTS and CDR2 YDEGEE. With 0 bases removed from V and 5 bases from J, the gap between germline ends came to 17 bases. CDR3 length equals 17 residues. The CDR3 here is CASSLVYPGRGNEKLFF. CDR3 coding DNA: TGTGCCAGCAGCTTGGTGTACCCCGGAAGGGGGAATGAAAAACTGTTTTTT. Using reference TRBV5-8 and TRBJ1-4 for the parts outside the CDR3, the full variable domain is EAGVTQSPTHLIKTRGQQATLRCSPISGHTSVYWYQQALGLGLQFLLWYDEGEERNRGNFPPRFSGRQFPNYSSELNVNALELEDSALYLCASSLVYPGRGNEKLFFGSGTQLSVL.